This T cell receptor (beta chain) is from a study of cytomegalovirus exposure and HLA in healthy donors. Germline V gene lookup returns CDR1 LNHDA and CDR2 SQIVND (reference sequence). The CDR3 covers 15 residues. Study-wide findings and caveats: Specificity of a few CMV-associated chains for CMV antigens was verified in vitro. A later analysis linked a missense variant in DCLRE1C to the trimming of TCR beta V and J genes. A likely sequencing artifact accounted for one observed cluster of highly shared sequence variants. Information on immune exposure was restricted to one variable (CMV serostatus).

PCR was performed using 60 Vbeta and 13 Jbeta primers. TCRdb's table, derived via immunoSEQ multiplex PCR, lists solely in-frame clones and lacks some. Among about 190,000 clones listed, about 77% were seen once. In the case of this clone: Its antigen remains unknown.

J is TRBJ2-5 and V is TRBV19; TRBD1 matches at 10 bases. The last part of the DNA fits TRBJ2-7 better; the J call may be wrong. Sample: PBMCs. The source of this sequence is a woman between 25 and 40 years old in good health and CMV-seropositive. This CDR3 reads CASSSGQGISYEQYF. In nucleotides, the CDR3 is TGTGCCAGTAGCTCGGGACAGGGGATCTCCTACGAGCAGTACTTC.